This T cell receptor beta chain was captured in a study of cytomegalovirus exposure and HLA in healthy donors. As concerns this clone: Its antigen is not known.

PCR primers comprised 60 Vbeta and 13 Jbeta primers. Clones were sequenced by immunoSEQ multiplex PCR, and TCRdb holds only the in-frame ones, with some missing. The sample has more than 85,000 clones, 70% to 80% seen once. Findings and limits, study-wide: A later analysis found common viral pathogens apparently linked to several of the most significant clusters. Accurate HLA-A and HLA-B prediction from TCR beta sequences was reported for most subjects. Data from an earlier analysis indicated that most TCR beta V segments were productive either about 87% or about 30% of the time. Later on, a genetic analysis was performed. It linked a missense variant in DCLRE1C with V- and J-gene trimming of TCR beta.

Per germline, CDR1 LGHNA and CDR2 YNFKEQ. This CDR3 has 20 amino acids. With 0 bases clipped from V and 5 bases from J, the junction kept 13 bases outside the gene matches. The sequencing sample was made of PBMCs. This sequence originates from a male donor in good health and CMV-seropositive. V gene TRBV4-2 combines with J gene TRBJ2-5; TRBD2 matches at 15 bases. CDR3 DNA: TGTGCCAGCAGCCAAGATGGTCCCCGAGGACTAGCGGGAGGGGGGGAGACCCAGTACTTC. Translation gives CASSQDGPRGLAGGGETQYF.